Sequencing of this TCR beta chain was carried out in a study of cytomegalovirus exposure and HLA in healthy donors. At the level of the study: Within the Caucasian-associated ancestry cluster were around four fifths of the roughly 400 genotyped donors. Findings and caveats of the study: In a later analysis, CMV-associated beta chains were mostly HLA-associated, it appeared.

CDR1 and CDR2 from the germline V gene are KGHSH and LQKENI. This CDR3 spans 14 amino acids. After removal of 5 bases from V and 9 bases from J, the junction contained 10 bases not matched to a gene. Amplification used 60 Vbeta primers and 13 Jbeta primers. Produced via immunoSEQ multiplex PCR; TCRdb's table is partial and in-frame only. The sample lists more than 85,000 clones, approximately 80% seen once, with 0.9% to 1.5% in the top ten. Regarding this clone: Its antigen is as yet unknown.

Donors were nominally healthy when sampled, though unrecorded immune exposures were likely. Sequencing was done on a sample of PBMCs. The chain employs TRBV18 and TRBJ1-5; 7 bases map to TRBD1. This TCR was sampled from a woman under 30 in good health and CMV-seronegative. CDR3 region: CASSTTGAVTPQHF. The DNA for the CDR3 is TGTGCCAGCTCAACTACAGGGGCCGTAACGCCCCAGCATTTT. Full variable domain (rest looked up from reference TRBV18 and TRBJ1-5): NAGVMQNPRHLVRRRGQEARLRCSPMKGHSHVYWYRQLPEEGLKFMVYLQKENIIDESGMPKERFSAEFPKEGPSILRIQQVVRGDSAAYFCASSTTGAVTPQHFGDGTRLSIL.